The next 5 T cell receptor beta chains were all read from a single sample in a study. TCRdb independently ran MiXCR on the RT-PCR reads; one entry per CDR3 protein. This repertoire shows around 700,000 distinct CDR3 sequences, 13% to 15% found once; its top ten account for roughly 3.9%. Sequencing used memory CD4+ T cells from blood. The receptors derive from a female donor in good health, serving as a healthy control.

This chain connects TRBV12-3 or TRBV12-4 to TRBJ1-5; 8 bases match TRBD1. This CDR3 region has 16 residues. The trim removed 6 bases at V and 2 bases at J, leaving 9 bases unmatched. This CDR3 is CASSREDRAGNQPQHF. CDR3 nucleotide sequence: TGTGCCAGCAGCAGGGAGGACAGGGCGGGCAATCAGCCCCAGCATTTT.

J is TRBJ1-3 and V is TRBV9; a weak D match, TRBD1 (6 bases). CDR1 and CDR2 from the germline V gene are SGDLS and YYNGEE. V was cut by 0 bases and J by 3 bases, with 10 bases left in between. The CDR3 has 15 residues. The CDR3 sequence: CASSVDREVGNTIYF. CDR3 bases: TGTGCCAGCAGCGTAGACAGGGAAGTTGGAAACACCATATATTTT.

The gene calls are TRBV5-1 and TRBJ2-1; TRBD2 aligns across 8 bases. V trimming: 4 bases; J trimming: 7 bases; junction bases outside the gene matches: 4. The CDR3 runs 13 residues. The V gene's germline CDR1 is SGHRS and CDR2 YFSETQ. CDR3 sequence reads: CASSTTSVNEQFF. The CDR3, as DNA: TGCGCCAGCAGCACGACTAGCGTAAATGAGCAGTTCTTC.

The V call is TRBV3-1, the J call TRBJ1-5, with unresolved D. The germline gives CDR1 LGHDT, CDR2 YNNKEL (reference sequence). This CDR3 is 13 amino acids long. V dropped 1 base and J dropped 6 bases, with 7 bases sitting between them. CDR3 in amino acids: CASSQAGRQPQHF. Written as DNA, the CDR3 is TGTGCCAGCAGCCAAGCGGGTCGTCAGCCCCAGCATTTT.

This CDR3 reads CATYKRTGGEGKLFF. The CDR3 coding sequence is TGTGCCACCTACAAGAGGACAGGGGGCGAGGGAAAACTGTTTTTT. The chain couples TRBV28 to TRBJ1-4; TRBD1 aligns across 11 bases. Looked up from germline, CDR1 is MDHEN and CDR2 is SYDVKM. This CDR3 has 15 residues. J lost 10 bases, V lost 10 bases, and 14 bases had no gene match.